This T cell receptor beta chain was captured in a study of CD8+CD57+ T cells in acquired aplastic anemia. Those patients picked for sequencing had displayed CD8+CD57+ cell expansion on flow cytometry. This CDR3 region has 14 residues. After removal of 7 bases from V and 5 bases from J, the junction contained 6 bases not matched to a gene. CDR1 is LNHDA, CDR2 SQIVND, per germline (reference sequence). Genomic DNA was employed as the template in profiling TCR beta VDJ and CDR3. TCRdb re-derived calls from the reads in MiXCR, one entry per CDR3 protein. This table holds about 180,000 distinct CDR3 sequences, less than 60% found once.

The sequencing sample was made of sorted CD4+, CD8+, or CD8+CD57+ T cells (not recorded which) from PBMCs. This TCR was recovered from a human donor with aplastic anemia. The chain joins TRBV19 to TRBJ2-1; 9 bases fit TRBD2. Here the CDR3 DNA reads TGTGCCAGTACCCAGCGGGGGGCAAACAATGAGCAGTTCTTC. Its protein is CASTQRGANNEQFF.